This passage covers 8 T cell receptor beta chains from one sample sequenced in a study of Ad26.COV2.S vaccination and SARS-CoV-2 variants. Sequencing was performed with immunoSEQ multiplex PCR; in TCRdb, only in-frame clones are kept and a portion is missing. Of 300,000 to 400,000 clones in the sample, about 87% were seen once. The treatment denotes: around 19 received Ad26.COV2.S at low or high dose, single or two shots; a few received placebo; per-sample allocation not given. Sampling took place 63 days after the first vaccine or placebo injection. Sequenced here: peripheral blood, sampled in a trial of Ad26.COV2.S vaccine versus placebo. The receptors come from a person aged 18-65 years who received the Ad26.COV2.S COVID-19 vaccine or a placebo.

The chain recombines TRBV7-8 with TRBJ1-5; D is possibly TRBD1 (5 bases). V was trimmed by 3 bases and J by 5 bases, leaving 11 bases between them. The length of the CDR3 is 14 residues. Germline V gene data show CDR1 as SGHVS and CDR2 as FQNEAQ. The CDR3 region is CASSFDRGHQPQHF. CDR3 nucleotides: TGTGCCAGCAGCTTTGATAGGGGACATCAGCCCCAGCATTTT. Complete variable domain (other parts from reference TRBV7-8 and TRBJ1-5): GAGVSQSPRYKVAKRGQDVALRCDPISGHVSLFWYQQALGQGPEFLTYFQNEAQLDKSGLPSDRFFAERPEGSVSTLKIQRTQQEDSAVYLCASSFDRGHQPQHFGDGTRLSIL.

The V and J genes are TRBV5-1 and TRBJ2-5; 10 nucleotides agree with TRBD2. V lost 6 bases, J lost 4 bases, and 3 bases stayed unmatched. The CDR3 has 13 residues. CDR1 and CDR2 from the germline V gene are SGHRS and YFSETQ. In DNA, the CDR3 is TGCGCCAGCACTAGCGGGAGCTCAGAGACCCAGTACTTC. It yields the protein CASTSGSSETQYF.

The chain combines TRBV7-6 with TRBJ1-1; no clear D gene. The V gene lost 5 bases and the J gene lost 2 bases, with 12 bases spanning the gap. The length of the CDR3 is 14 residues. CDR1 and CDR2 (germline): SGHVS, FNYEAQ. The CDR3 region is CASSPLSLNTEAFF. In nucleotides, the CDR3 is TGTGCCAGCAGCCCCCTTTCACTTAACACTGAAGCTTTCTTT.

The V call is TRBV6-5, the J call TRBJ1-4; 7 bases fit TRBD1. The V and J ends lost 6 bases and 0 bases, in that order; junction bases with no gene match: 4. Germline CDR1 is MNHEY and CDR2 is SVGAGI. The CDR3 consists of 15 residues. The CDR3 nucleotides are TGTGCCAGCAGCAGGGGGGTCCCAACTAATGAAAAACTGTTTTTT. This codes for CASSRGVPTNEKLFF.

The chain employs TRBV4-3 and TRBJ1-5; D remains unclear. Trimming left V 0 bases short and J 7 bases short, with 7 bases between. The germline V gene encodes CDR1 LGHNA and CDR2 YSLEER. The CDR3 runs 13 residues. The CDR3 region is CASSQEVGQPQHF. The CDR3 nucleotides read TGCGCCAGCAGCCAAGAAGTTGGCCAGCCCCAGCATTTT.

The V and J genes are TRBV9 and TRBJ1-2; TRBD1 is a possible D gene (5 bases). The germline gives CDR1 SGDLS, CDR2 YYNGEE. The CDR3 runs 15 residues. Trimming took off 0 bases at V and 0 bases at J, with 9 bases between the two ends. CDR3 nucleotide sequence: TGTGCCAGCAGCGTAGAAGAGGGGACTAACTATGGCTACACCTTC. Amino acids: CASSVEEGTNYGYTF.

This clone was counted between two and nine times. This chain connects TRBV4-1 to TRBJ1-5; unclear D gene. CDR1 MGHRA and CDR2 YSYEKL come from the germline V gene. V was trimmed by 4 bases and J by 6 bases, leaving 13 bases between them. The CDR3 runs 14 residues. CDR3 in DNA: TGCGCCAGCAGCCCTCGGGGAGGGCTTCAGCCCCAGCATTTT. This sequence encodes CASSPRGGLQPQHF.

V gene TRBV28 combines with J gene TRBJ2-7; D perhaps matches TRBD1 (6 bases). The CDR3 has 14 amino acids. The germline V and J ends were trimmed by 6 bases and 3 bases, with 15 bases remaining between them. The germline CDR1 and CDR2 sequences are MDHEN and SYDVKM. The CDR3 loop reads CASRSGHPSYEQYF. The DNA of the CDR3 is TGTGCCAGCAGATCGGGACACCCGAGCTACGAGCAGTACTTC.